This TCR beta chain was obtained from a study of blood T cell repertoires in COVID-19. Study overall: Donors in the United States, Italy and Spain gave samples during acute or convalescent COVID-19. The cDNA or gDNA used as material had been derived from T cells, B-cell-depleted T cells, or PBMCs.

Per the original data handling: Amplification of reference gene primers provided the estimated nucleated cell counts. TCRdb's table, derived via immunoSEQ multiplex PCR, lists solely in-frame clones and lacks some. Clone size and V and J calls were adopted from that table, with D and trimming inferred from the DNA. The profile covers about 410,000 clones, with 86% appearing a single time and approximately 1.4% taken by the ten largest. Trimming at V came to 5 bases and at J to 7 bases, leaving 9 bases not matched to a gene. This CDR3 is 15 amino acids long. Looked up from germline, CDR1 is SGHDT and CDR2 is YYEEEE.

The TCR was taken from a woman aged 25 to 39 with active or convalescent COVID-19. The genes are TRBV5-6 and TRBJ2-1; 10 bases agree with TRBD2. The sample consisted of peripheral blood. The CDR3 protein is CASRQRGGMRNEQFF. CDR3 coding DNA: TGTGCCAGCAGGCAGCGGGGGGGCATGAGGAATGAGCAGTTCTTC.